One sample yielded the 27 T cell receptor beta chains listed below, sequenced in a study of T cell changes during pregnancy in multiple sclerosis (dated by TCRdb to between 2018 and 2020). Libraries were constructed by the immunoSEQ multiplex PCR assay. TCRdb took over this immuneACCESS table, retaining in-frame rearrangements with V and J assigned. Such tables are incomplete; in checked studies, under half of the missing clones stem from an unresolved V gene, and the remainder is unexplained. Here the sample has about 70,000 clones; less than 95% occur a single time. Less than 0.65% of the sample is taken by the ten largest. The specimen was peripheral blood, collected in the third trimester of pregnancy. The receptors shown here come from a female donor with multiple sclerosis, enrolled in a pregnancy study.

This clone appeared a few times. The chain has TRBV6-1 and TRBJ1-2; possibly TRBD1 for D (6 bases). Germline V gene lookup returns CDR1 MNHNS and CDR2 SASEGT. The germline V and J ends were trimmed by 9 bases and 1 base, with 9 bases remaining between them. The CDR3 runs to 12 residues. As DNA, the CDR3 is TGTGCCAGTGGACAGCTTAACTATGGCTACACCTTC. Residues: CASGQLNYGYTF.

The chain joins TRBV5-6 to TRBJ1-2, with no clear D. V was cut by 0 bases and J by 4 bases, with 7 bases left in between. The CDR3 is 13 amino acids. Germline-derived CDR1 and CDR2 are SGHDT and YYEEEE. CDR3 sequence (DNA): TGTGCCAGCAGCTTGGGAGGGAGCTATGGCTACACCTTC. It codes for CASSLGGSYGYTF.

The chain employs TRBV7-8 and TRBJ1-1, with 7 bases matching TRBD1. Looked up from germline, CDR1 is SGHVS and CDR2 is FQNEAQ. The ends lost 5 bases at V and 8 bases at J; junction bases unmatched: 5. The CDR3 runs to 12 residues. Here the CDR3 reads CASSPRTGEAFF. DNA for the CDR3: TGTGCCAGCAGCCCGAGGACAGGAGAAGCTTTCTTT.

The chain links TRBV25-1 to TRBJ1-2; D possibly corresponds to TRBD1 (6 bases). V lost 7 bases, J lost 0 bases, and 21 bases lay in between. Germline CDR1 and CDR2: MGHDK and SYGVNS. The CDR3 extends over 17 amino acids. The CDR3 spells CASTPTGAQGTNYGYTF. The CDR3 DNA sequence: TGTGCCAGCACCCCTACGGGCGCCCAGGGGACTAACTATGGCTACACCTTC.

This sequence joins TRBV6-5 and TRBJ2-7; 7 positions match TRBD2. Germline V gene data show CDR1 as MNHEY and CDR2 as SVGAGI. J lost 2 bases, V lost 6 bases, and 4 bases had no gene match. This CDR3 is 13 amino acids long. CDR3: CASSRGGTYEQYF. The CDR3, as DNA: TGTGCCAGCAGCCGCGGGGGAACCTACGAGCAGTACTTC.

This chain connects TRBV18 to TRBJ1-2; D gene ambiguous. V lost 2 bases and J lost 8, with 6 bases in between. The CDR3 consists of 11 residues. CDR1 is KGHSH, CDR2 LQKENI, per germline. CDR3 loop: CASSPSEGYTF. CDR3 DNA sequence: TGTGCCAGCTCACCATCGGAGGGCTACACCTTC.

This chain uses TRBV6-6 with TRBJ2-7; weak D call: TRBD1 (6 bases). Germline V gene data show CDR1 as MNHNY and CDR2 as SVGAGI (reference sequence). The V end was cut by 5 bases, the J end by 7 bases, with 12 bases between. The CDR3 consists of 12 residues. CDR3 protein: CASSPRGPEQYF. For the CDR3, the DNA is TGTGCCAGCAGTCCCAGGGGTCCTGAGCAGTACTTC.

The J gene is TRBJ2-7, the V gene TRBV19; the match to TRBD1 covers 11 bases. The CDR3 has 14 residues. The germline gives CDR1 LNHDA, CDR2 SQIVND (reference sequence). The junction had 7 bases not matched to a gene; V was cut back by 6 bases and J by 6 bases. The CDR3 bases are TGTGCCAGTAGCGCCGGACAGGGGGCGGTCGAGCAGTACTTC. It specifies CASSAGQGAVEQYF.

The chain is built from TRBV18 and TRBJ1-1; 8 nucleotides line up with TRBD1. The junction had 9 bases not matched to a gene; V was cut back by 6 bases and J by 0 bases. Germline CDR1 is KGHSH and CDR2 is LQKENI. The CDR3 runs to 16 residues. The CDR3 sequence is CASSPGTGNLNTEAFF. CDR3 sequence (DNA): TGTGCCAGCTCGCCCGGGACAGGCAACCTGAACACTGAAGCTTTCTTT.

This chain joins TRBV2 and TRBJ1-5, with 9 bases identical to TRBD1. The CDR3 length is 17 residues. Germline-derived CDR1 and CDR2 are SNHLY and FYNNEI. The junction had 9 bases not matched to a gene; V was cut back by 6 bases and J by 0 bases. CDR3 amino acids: CASSEIRTGASNQPQHF. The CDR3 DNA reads TGTGCCAGCAGCGAAATACGGACAGGGGCTAGCAATCAGCCCCAGCATTTT.

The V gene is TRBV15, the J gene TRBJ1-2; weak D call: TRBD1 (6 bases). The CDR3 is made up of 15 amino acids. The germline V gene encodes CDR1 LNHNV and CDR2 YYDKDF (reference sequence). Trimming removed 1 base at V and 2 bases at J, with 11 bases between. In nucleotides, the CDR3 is TGTGCCACCAGCAGAGGGCCAGGGGAGAACTATGGCTACACCTTC. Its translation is CATSRGPGENYGYTF.

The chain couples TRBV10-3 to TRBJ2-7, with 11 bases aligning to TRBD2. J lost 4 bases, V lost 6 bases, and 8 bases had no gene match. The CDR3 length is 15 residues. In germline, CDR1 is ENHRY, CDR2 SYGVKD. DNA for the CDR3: TGTGCCATCAGCCCTCTAGCGGGGGGATCATACGAGCAGTACTTC. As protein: CAISPLAGGSYEQYF.

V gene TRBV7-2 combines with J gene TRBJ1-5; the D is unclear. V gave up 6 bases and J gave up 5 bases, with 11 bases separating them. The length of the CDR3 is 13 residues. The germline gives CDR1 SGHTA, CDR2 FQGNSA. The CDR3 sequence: CASSRMRDQPQHF. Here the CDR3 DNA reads TGTGCCAGCAGTCGGATGCGGGATCAGCCCCAGCATTTT.

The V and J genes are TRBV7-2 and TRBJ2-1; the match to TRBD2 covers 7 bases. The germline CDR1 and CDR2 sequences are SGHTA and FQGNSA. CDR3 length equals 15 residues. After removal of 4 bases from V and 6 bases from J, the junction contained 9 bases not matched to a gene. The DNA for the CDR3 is TGTGCCAGCAGCTACACACTGGGGGGGAGCAATGAGCAGTTCTTC. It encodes CASSYTLGGSNEQFF.

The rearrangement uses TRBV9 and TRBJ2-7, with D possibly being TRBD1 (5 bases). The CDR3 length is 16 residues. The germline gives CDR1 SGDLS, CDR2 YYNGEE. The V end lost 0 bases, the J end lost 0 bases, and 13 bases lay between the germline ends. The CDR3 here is CASSVGQGGPSYEQYF. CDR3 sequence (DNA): TGTGCCAGCAGCGTAGGCCAGGGTGGGCCCTCCTACGAGCAGTACTTC.

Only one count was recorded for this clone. Here the CDR3 DNA reads TGTGCCAGCAGCTTAGGGGAGCGGGGGTTCACAGATACGCAGTATTTT. Its protein is CASSLGERGFTDTQYF. V gene TRBV7-6 combines with J gene TRBJ2-3; 8 nucleotides line up with TRBD2. This CDR3 region has 16 residues. From germline, CDR1 is SGHVS and CDR2 FNYEAQ. V shed 1 base, J shed 2 bases, and the junction held 5 bases outside the gene matches.

This CDR3 reads CASSSRTRQGVFVALHF. Written as DNA, the CDR3 is TGTGCCAGCAGCTCCCGTACCCGGCAGGGGGTCTTTGTGGCCCTCCACTTT. The rearrangement uses TRBV7-9 and TRBJ1-6; 7 nucleotides match TRBD1. Germline lookup yields CDR1 SEHNR and CDR2 FQNEAQ (reference sequence). The CDR3 length is 17 residues. Germline trimming cut 4 bases from V and 14 bases from J; bases unmatched to any gene: 20.

For the CDR3, the DNA is TGTGCCAGCTCACCACAACAGGGGAGCTCCTATAATTCACCCCTCCACTTT. Residues: CASSPQQGSSYNSPLHF. V and J are TRBV18 and TRBJ1-6; TRBD1 matches at 7 bases. Per germline, CDR1 KGHSH and CDR2 LQKENI. The CDR3 loop spans 17 amino acids. The V gene end was trimmed by 1 base and the J gene end by 0 bases; junction bases not matched to a gene: 3. Full variable domain (rest looked up from reference TRBV18 and TRBJ1-6): NAGVMQNPRHLVRRRGQEARLRCSPMKGHSHVYWYRQLPEEGLKFMVYLQKENIIDESGMPKERFSAEFPKEGPSILRIQQVVRGDSAAYFCASSPQQGSSYNSPLHFGNGTRLTVT.

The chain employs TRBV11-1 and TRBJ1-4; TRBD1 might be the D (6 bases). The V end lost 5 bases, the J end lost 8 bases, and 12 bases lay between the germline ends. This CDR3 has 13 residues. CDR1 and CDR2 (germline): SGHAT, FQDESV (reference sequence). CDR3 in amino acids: CASSPGEREKLFF. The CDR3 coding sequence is TGTGCCAGCAGCCCAGGGGAACGCGAAAAACTGTTTTTT.

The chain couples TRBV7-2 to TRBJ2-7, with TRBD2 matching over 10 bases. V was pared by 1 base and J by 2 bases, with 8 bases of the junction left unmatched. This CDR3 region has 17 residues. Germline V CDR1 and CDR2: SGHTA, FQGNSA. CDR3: CASSLDPGAGGPYEQYF. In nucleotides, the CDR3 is TGTGCCAGCAGCTTAGACCCCGGAGCGGGGGGGCCCTACGAGCAGTACTTC.

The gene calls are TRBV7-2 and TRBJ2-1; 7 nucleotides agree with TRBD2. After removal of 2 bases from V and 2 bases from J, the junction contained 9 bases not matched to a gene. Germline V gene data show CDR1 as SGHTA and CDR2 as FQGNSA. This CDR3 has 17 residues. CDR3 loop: CASSLSATSLAYNEQFF. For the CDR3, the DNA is TGTGCCAGCAGCTTATCGGCGACTAGCCTGGCCTACAATGAGCAGTTCTTC. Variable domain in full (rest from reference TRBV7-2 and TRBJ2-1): GAGVSQSPSNKVTEKGKDVELRCDPISGHTALYWYRQSLGQGLEFLIYFQGNSAPDKSGLPSDRFSAERTGGSVSTLTIQRTQQEDSAVYLCASSLSATSLAYNEQFFGPGTRLTVL.

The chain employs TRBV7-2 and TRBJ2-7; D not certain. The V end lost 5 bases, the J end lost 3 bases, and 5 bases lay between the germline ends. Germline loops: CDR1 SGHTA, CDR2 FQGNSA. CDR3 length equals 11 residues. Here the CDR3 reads CASSPLYEQYF. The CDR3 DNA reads TGTGCCAGCAGCCCTCTCTACGAGCAGTACTTC.

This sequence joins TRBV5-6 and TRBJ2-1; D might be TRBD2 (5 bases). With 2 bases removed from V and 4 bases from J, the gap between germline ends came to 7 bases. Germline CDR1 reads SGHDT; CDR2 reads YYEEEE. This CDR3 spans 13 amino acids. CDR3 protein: CASSLAVYNEQFF. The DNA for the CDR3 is TGTGCCAGCAGCTTAGCGGTATACAATGAGCAGTTCTTC.

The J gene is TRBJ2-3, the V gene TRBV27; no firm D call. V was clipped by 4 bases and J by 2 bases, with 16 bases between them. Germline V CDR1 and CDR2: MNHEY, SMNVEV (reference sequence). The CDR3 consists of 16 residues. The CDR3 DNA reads TGTGCCAGCAGTTCCCAGTTACGCCTTTACACAGATACGCAGTATTTT. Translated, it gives CASSSQLRLYTDTQYF.

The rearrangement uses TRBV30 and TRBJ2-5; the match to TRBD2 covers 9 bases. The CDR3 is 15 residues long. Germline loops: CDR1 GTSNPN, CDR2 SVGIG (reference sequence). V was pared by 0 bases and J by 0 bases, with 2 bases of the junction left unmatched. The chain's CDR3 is CAWSVSGGYQETQYF. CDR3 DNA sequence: TGTGCCTGGAGTGTAAGCGGGGGGTACCAAGAGACCCAGTACTTC.

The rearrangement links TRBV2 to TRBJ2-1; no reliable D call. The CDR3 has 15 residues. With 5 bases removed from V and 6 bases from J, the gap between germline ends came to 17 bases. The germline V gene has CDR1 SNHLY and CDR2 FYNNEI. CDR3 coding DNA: TGTGCCAGCAGTCCCGTGGGCTCGTTACTCAATGAGCAGTTCTTC. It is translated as CASSPVGSLLNEQFF.

The CDR3 is CASSVESGGGGTQYF. CDR3 bases: TGTGCCAGCAGCGTAGAGTCCGGGGGGGGCGGGACCCAGTACTTC. The chain couples TRBV9 to TRBJ2-5; 8 positions match TRBD2. The ends lost 0 bases at V and 7 bases at J; junction bases unmatched: 8. Germline CDR1 and CDR2: SGDLS and YYNGEE. The CDR3 runs to 15 residues.